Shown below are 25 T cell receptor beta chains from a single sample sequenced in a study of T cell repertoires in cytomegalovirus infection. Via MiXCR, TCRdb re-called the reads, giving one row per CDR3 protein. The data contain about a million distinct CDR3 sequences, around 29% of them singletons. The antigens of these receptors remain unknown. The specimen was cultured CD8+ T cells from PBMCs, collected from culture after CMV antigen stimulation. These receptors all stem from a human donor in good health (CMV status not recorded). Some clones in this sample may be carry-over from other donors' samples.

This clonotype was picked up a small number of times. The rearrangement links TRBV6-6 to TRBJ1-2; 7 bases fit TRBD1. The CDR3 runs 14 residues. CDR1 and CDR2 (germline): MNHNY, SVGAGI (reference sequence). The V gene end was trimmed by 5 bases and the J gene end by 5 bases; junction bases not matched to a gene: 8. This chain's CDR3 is CASSPLRGAYGYTF. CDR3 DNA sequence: TGTGCCAGCAGTCCCCTCAGGGGGGCGTATGGCTACACCTTC.

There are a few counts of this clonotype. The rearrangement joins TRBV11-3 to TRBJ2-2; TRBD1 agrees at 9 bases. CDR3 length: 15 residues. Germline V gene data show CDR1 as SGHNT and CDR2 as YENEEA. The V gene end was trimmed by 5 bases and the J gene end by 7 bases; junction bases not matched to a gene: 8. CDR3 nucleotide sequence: TGTGCCAGCAGCCCGAGACAGGGGGTCGGCGGGGAGCTGTTTTTT. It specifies CASSPRQGVGGELFF. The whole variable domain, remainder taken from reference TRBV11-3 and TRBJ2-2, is EAGVVQSPRYKIIEKKQPVAFWCNPISGHNTLYWYLQNLGQGPELLIRYENEEAVDDSQLPKDRFSAERLKGVDSTLKIQPAELGDSAVYLCASSPRQGVGGELFFGEGSRLTVL.

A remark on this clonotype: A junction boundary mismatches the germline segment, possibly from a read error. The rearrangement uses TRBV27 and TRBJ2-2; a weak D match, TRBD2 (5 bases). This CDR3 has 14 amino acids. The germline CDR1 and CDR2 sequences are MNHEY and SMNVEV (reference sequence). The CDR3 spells CASSLSGPTGELFF. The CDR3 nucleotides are TGTGCCAGCAGTTTAAGTGGTCCAACCGGGGAGCTGTTTTTC.

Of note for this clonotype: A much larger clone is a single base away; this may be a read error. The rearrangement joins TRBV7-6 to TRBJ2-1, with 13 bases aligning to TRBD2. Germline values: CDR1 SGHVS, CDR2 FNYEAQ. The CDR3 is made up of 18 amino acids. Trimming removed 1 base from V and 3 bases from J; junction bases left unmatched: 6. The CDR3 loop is CASSLEKGLAGIYNEQFF. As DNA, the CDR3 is TGTGCCAGCAGCTTAGAGAAGGGACTAGCGGGGATCTACAATGAGCAGTTCTTC.

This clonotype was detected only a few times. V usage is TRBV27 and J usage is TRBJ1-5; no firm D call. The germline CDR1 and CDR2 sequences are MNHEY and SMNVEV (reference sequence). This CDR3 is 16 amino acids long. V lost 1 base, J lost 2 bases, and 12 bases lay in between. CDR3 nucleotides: TGTGCCAGCAGTTTATACCCCGATTTGGGCAATCAGCCCCAGCATTTT. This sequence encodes CASSLYPDLGNQPQHF.

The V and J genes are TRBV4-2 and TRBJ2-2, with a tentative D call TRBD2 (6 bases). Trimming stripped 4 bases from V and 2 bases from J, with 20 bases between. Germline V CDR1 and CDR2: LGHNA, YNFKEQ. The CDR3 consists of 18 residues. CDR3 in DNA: TGTGCCAGCAGCCCACATACCGCCGGGGGTTTTAACACCGGGGAGCTGTTTTTT. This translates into CASSPHTAGGFNTGELFF.

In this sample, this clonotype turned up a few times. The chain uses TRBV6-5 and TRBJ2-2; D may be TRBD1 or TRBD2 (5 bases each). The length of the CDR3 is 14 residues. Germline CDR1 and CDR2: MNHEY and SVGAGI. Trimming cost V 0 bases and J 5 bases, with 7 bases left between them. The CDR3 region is CASSYSGETGELFF. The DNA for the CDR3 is TGTGCCAGCAGTTACTCGGGGGAGACCGGGGAGCTGTTTTTT.

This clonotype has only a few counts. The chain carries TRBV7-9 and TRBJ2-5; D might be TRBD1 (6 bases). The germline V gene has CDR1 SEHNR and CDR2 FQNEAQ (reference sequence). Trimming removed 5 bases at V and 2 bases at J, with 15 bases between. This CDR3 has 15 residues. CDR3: CASSHIRDKQETQYF. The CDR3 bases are TGTGCCAGCAGCCATATCCGGGACAAACAAGAGACCCAGTACTTC.

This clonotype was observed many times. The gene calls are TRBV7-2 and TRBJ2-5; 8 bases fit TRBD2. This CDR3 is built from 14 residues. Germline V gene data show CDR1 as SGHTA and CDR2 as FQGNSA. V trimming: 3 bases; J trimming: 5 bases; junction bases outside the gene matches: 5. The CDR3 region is CASSFGGALETQYF. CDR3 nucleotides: TGTGCCAGCAGCTTCGGGGGGGCCTTGGAGACCCAGTACTTC. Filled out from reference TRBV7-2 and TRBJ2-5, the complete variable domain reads GAGVSQSPSNKVTEKGKDVELRCDPISGHTALYWYRQSLGQGLEFLIYFQGNSAPDKSGLPSDRFSAERTGGSVSTLTIQRTQQEDSAVYLCASSFGGALETQYFGPGTRLLVL.

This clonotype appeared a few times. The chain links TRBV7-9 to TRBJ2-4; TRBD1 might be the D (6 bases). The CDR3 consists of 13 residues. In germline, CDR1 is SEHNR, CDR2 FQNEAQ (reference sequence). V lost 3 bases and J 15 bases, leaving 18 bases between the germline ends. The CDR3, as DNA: TGTGCCAGCAGCTTCGGGACACACCCCCAGGGGTACTTC. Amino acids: CASSFGTHPQGYF.

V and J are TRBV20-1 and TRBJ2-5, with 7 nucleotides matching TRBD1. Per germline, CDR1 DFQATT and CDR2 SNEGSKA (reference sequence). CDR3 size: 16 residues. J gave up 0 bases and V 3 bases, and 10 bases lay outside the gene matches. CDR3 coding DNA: TGCAGTGCTAGTAAGAGGGGACAGACGTACCAAGAGACCCAGTACTTC. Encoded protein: CSASKRGQTYQETQYF.

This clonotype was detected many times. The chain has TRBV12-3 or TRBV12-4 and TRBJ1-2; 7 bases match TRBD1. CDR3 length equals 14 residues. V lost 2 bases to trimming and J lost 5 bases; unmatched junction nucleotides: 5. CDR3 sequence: CASSLPDRVYGYTF. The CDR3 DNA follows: TGTGCCAGCAGTTTACCCGACAGGGTGTATGGCTACACCTTC.

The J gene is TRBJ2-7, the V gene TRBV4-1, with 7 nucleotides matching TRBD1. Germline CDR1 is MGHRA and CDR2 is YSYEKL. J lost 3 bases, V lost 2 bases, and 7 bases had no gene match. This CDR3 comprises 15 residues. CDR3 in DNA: TGCGCCAGCAGCCAAACCTACAGGGGTAACTACGAGCAGTACTTC. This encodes CASSQTYRGNYEQYF.

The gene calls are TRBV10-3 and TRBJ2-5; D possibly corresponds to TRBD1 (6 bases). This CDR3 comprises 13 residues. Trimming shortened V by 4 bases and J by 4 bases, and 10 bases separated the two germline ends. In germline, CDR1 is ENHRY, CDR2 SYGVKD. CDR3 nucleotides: TGTGCCATCAGTGCTGCAGGGGCAGAGACCCAGTACTTC. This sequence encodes CAISAAGAETQYF.

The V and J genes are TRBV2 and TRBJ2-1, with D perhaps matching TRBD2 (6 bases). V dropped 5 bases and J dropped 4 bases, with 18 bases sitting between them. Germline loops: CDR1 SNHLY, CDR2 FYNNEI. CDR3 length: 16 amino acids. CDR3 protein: CASSHTEGPKYNEQFF. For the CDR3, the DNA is TGTGCCAGCAGTCACACGGAGGGCCCAAAGTACAATGAGCAGTTCTTC.

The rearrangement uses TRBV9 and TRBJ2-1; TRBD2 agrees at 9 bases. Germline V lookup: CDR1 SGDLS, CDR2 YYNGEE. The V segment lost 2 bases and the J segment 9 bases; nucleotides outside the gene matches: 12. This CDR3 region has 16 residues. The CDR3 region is CASSVKAGGLRGEQFF. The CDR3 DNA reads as TGTGCCAGCAGCGTTAAAGCGGGGGGCCTTAGGGGTGAGCAGTTCTTC.

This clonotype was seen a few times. The CDR3 sequence: CASSQDTGPSTGELFF. The CDR3 DNA sequence: TGCGCCAGCAGCCAAGACACAGGGCCTAGCACCGGGGAGCTGTTTTTT. The chain links TRBV4-3 to TRBJ2-2, with D possibly TRBD1 on 6 matching bases. The CDR3 consists of 16 residues. V lost 0 bases to trimming and J lost 4 bases, with 12 bases between them. Germline assignment: CDR1 LGHNA and CDR2 YSLEER.

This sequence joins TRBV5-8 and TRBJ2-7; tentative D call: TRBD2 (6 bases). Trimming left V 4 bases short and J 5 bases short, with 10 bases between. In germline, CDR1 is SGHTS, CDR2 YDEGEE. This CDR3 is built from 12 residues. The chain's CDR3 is CASSRRGNEQYF. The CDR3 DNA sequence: TGTGCCAGCAGCAGGCGGGGTAACGAGCAGTACTTC.

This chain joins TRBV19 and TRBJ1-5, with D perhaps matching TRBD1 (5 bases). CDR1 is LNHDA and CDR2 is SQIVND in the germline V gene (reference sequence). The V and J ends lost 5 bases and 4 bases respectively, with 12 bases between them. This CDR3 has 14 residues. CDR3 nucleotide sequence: TGTGCCAGTAGTCTAAGACAGCGAAATCAGCCCCAGCATTTT. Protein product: CASSLRQRNQPQHF.

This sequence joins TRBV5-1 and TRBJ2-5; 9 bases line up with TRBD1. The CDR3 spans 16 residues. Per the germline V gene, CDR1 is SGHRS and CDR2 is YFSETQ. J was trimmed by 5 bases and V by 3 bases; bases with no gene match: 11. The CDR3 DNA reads TGCGCCAGCAGCTCGCGGACAGGGGAGACCAAGGAGACCCAGTACTTC. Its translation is CASSSRTGETKETQYF. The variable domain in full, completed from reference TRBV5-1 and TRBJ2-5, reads KAGVTQTPRYLIKTRGQQVTLSCSPISGHRSVSWYQQTPGQGLQFLFEYFSETQRNKGNFPGRFSGRQFSNSRSEMNVSTLELGDSALYLCASSSRTGETKETQYFGPGTRLLVL.

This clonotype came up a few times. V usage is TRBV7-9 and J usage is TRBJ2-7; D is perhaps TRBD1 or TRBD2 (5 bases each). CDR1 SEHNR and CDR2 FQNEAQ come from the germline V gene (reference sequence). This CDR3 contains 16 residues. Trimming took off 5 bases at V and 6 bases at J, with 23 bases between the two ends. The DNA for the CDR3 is TGTGCCAGCAGCCCACCGAGGGGCCTTAGTCGTGGCGAGCAGTACTTC. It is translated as CASSPPRGLSRGEQYF.

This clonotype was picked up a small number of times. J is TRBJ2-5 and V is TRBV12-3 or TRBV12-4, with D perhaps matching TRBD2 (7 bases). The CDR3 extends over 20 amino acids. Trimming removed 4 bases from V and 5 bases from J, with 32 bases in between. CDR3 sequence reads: CASSYPGRGGAEMSVETQYF. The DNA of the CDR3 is TGTGCCAGCAGTTATCCGGGCCGCGGGGGCGCCGAGATGTCTGTCGAGACCCAGTACTTC.

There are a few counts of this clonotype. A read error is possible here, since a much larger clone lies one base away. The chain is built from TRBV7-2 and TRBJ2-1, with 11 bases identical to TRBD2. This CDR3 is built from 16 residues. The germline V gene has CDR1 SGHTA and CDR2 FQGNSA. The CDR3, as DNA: TGTGCCAACAGCCTCAATAGCGGGGGGGGCAACAATGAGCAGTTCTTC. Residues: CANSLNSGGGNNEQFF.

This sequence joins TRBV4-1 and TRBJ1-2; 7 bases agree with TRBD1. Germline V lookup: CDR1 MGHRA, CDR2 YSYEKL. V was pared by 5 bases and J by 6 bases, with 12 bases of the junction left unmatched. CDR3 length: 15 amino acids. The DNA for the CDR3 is TGCGCCAGCAGCTCCTTAGGGGGCGCTGGCGATGGCTACACCTTC. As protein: CASSSLGGAGDGYTF.

The CDR3 protein is CAAGKVNEKLFF. The CDR3 DNA follows: TGTGCCGCCGGGAAGGTTAATGAAAAACTGTTTTTT. The chain recombines TRBV27 with TRBJ1-4; D uncertain. Deletions cut 11 bases from V and 4 bases from J, with 11 bases between. The CDR3 is made up of 12 amino acids. Germline V gene sequence: CDR1 MNHEY, CDR2 SMNVEV (reference sequence).